These 24 T cell receptor beta chains came from one sample sequenced in a study of blood T cell repertoires in COVID-19. Assay used: immunoSEQ multiplex PCR; TCRdb lists only in-frame clones, some missing. The sample holds about 49,000 clones, approximately 93% seen once. Sequences were obtained from peripheral blood. All receptors derive from a man aged 55 to 70 with COVID-19, enrolled during active disease.

The V and J genes are TRBV30 and TRBJ1-5; tentative D call: TRBD1 (6 bases). V was shortened by 1 base and J by 0 bases, with 10 bases between the two germline ends. CDR3 length: 15 amino acids. Germline V lookup: CDR1 GTSNPN, CDR2 SVGIG (reference sequence). The CDR3 region has the DNA TGTGCCTGGAGTGAGGGGGGGAATAGCAATCAGCCCCAGCATTTT. Amino acid sequence: CAWSEGGNSNQPQHF.

V gene TRBV9 combines with J gene TRBJ2-2, with D tentatively TRBD2 (5 bases). Germline CDR1 is SGDLS and CDR2 is YYNGEE. The CDR3 spans 15 residues. V lost 1 base to trimming and J lost 4 bases, with 11 bases between them. The CDR3 loop is CASSVFDGGTGELFF. The DNA for the CDR3 is TGTGCCAGCAGCGTATTCGACGGAGGCACCGGGGAGCTGTTTTTT.

The chain couples TRBV5-1 to TRBJ1-2, with 11 bases aligning to TRBD1. Trimming cost V 4 bases and J 8 bases; bases outside gene matches: 7. The CDR3 totals 14 residues. Per the germline V gene, CDR1 is SGHRS and CDR2 is YFSETQ. The CDR3 DNA is TGCGCCAGCAGCGGTACGGGACAGGGGGAAGGCTACACCTTC. Protein: CASSGTGQGEGYTF.

This chain joins TRBV5-1 and TRBJ1-2, with TRBD1 as a possible D gene (5 bases). The V gene's germline CDR1 is SGHRS and CDR2 YFSETQ. The V and J ends lost 0 bases and 3 bases respectively, with 9 bases between them. The CDR3 extends over 14 amino acids. This CDR3 reads CASSLGQGDYGYTF. The CDR3 region has the DNA TGCGCCAGCAGCTTGGGGCAGGGCGACTATGGCTACACCTTC.

This clone was observed a single time. The chain is built from TRBV6-6 and TRBJ1-5; TRBD1 matches 9 bases. Germline CDR1 reads MNHNY; CDR2 reads SVGAGI (reference sequence). J lost 4 bases, V lost 4 bases, and 8 bases had no gene match. The CDR3 is made up of 16 amino acids. The CDR3 bases are TGTGCCAGCAGTTCCCTGTCCGGGACAGGGAATCAGCCCCAGCATTTT. Amino acid sequence: CASSSLSGTGNQPQHF.

The chain joins TRBV21-1 to TRBJ1-3; TRBD1 is the table's D call and was not checked against the DNA. TRBV21-1 is annotated as a pseudogene. CDR3 length equals 17 residues. As DNA, the CDR3 is TGTGCCAGCAGCAAATTGCTGGGCCGTCTCTCTGGAAACACCATATATTTT. The encoded protein is CASSKLLGRLSGNTIYF.

This chain links TRBV18 with TRBJ2-5; D might be TRBD2 (6 bases). Germline V gives CDR1 KGHSH, CDR2 LQKENI. Trimming took off 6 bases at V and 2 bases at J, with 10 bases between the two ends. The CDR3 extends over 13 amino acids. CDR3 DNA: TGTGCCAGCTCGGGGACTGCTCAAGAGACCCAGTACTTC. Amino acid sequence: CASSGTAQETQYF.

The chain recombines TRBV5-4 with TRBJ2-3; D unresolved. V dropped 1 base and J dropped 1 base, with 4 bases sitting between them. The CDR3 consists of 13 residues. Germline CDR1 is SGHNT and CDR2 is YYREEE (reference sequence). This CDR3 is CASSLLGTDTQYF. For the CDR3, the DNA is TGTGCCAGCAGCTTGTTAGGCACAGATACGCAGTATTTT.

V gene TRBV5-4 combines with J gene TRBJ2-6, with 9 bases aligning to TRBD1. CDR1 and CDR2 (germline): SGHNT, YYREEE (reference sequence). The CDR3 loop spans 18 amino acids. V lost 4 bases to trimming and J lost 0 bases; unmatched junction nucleotides: 8. The CDR3 reads CASSVPGQGSSGANVLTF. As DNA, the CDR3 is TGTGCCAGCAGCGTACCGGGACAGGGAAGCTCTGGGGCCAACGTCCTGACTTTC.

The rearrangement joins TRBV5-8 to TRBJ2-7, with 10 bases aligning to TRBD1. Germline V gene sequence: CDR1 SGHTS, CDR2 YDEGEE. This CDR3 has 17 residues. V shed 1 base, J shed 4 bases, and the junction held 11 bases outside the gene matches. In nucleotides, the CDR3 is TGTGCCAGCAGCTTGTTCAAATCCGGGACAGGGGTTTACGAGCAGTACTTC. Translation: CASSLFKSGTGVYEQYF.

This clone is a singleton in its sample. The chain recombines TRBV12-3 or TRBV12-4 with TRBJ2-7; 8 bases are a match to TRBD1. V gave up 6 bases and J gave up 6 bases; unmatched junction bases: 7. This CDR3 is built from 13 residues. The DNA of the CDR3 is TGTGCCAGCAGGCGAGGACAGGGAACCGAGCAGTACTTC. This sequence encodes CASRRGQGTEQYF.

The chain joins TRBV7-2 to TRBJ2-3; D is unclear. CDR1 is SGHTA and CDR2 is FQGNSA in the germline V gene. This CDR3 has 13 residues. V lost 5 bases and J 6 bases, leaving 12 bases between the germline ends. The CDR3 DNA is TGTGCCAGCAGCACTTCAACCCGGGATACGCAGTATTTT. Translating gives CASSTSTRDTQYF.

The rearrangement uses TRBV30 and TRBJ1-1; unclear D gene. The CDR3 consists of 14 residues. The V gene's germline CDR1 is GTSNPN and CDR2 SVGIG (reference sequence). Trimming removed 5 bases from V and 7 bases from J, with 20 bases in between. This CDR3 reads CAWPPGLYEGEAFF. CDR3 sequence (DNA): TGTGCCTGGCCCCCCGGACTATATGAAGGTGAAGCTTTCTTT.

The V gene is TRBV5-1, the J gene TRBJ2-1; 9 nucleotides align to TRBD1. With 7 bases clipped from V and 2 bases from J, the junction kept 7 bases outside the gene matches. Germline CDR1 reads SGHRS; CDR2 reads YFSETQ. The CDR3 covers 15 residues. CDR3 sequence reads: CASRPGQGTYNEQFF. The CDR3 region has the DNA TGCGCCAGCCGACCCGGACAGGGGACCTACAATGAGCAGTTCTTC.

This rearrangement joins TRBV27 to TRBJ1-5, with TRBD1 matching over 7 bases. The J segment lost 4 bases and the V segment lost 8 bases, leaving 8 bases of the junction unmatched. Germline V gene lookup returns CDR1 MNHEY and CDR2 SMNVEV (reference sequence). The CDR3 has 14 amino acids. The CDR3 region is CASRLNRGNQPQHF. The CDR3 DNA sequence: TGTGCCAGCCGACTTAACAGGGGAAATCAGCCCCAGCATTTT.

The CDR3 loop is CASSPKTGSDSPLHF. The CDR3 DNA reads as TGTGCCAGCAGCCCTAAAACAGGCTCTGATTCACCCCTCCACTTT. This chain joins TRBV7-2 and TRBJ1-6, with D maybe TRBD1 (5 bases). V dropped 5 bases and J dropped 8 bases, with 16 bases sitting between them. Germline-derived CDR1 and CDR2 are SGHTA and FQGNSA. The CDR3 runs to 15 residues. Full variable domain (outside the CDR3, taken from reference TRBV7-2 and TRBJ1-6): GAGVSQSPSNKVTEKGKDVELRCDPISGHTALYWYRQSLGQGLEFLIYFQGNSAPDKSGLPSDRFSAERTGGSVSTLTIQRTQQEDSAVYLCASSPKTGSDSPLHFGNGTRLTVT.

The DNA for the CDR3 is TGTGCCAGCAGCTTGGCCCGAACAGGGGGCTATGGAAACACCATATATTTT. Protein sequence: CASSLARTGGYGNTIYF. The V gene is TRBV5-6, the J gene TRBJ1-3, with 9 nucleotides matching TRBD1. In germline, CDR1 is SGHDT, CDR2 YYEEEE. Germline trimming cut 0 bases from V and 3 bases from J; bases unmatched to any gene: 7. This CDR3 spans 17 amino acids.

The chain recombines TRBV7-9 with TRBJ1-5; D is uncertain. V was shortened by 5 bases and J by 0 bases, with 11 bases between the two germline ends. The germline CDR1 and CDR2 sequences are SEHNR and FQNEAQ (reference sequence). The CDR3 runs to 15 residues. DNA for the CDR3: TGTGCCAGCAGCCCCCGGAGGGTTAGCAATCAGCCCCAGCATTTT. This gives the protein CASSPRRVSNQPQHF.

The chain has TRBV18 and TRBJ1-3, with D perhaps TRBD1 (5 bases). Trimming stripped 3 bases from V and 0 bases from J, with 18 bases between. CDR3 length: 18 residues. CDR1 is KGHSH, CDR2 LQKENI, per germline. In DNA form, the CDR3 reads TGTGCCAGCTCACCTCAGAAGAACAGGCGCTTCTCTGGAAACACCATATATTTT. The encoded protein is CASSPQKNRRFSGNTIYF.

The rearrangement joins TRBV29-1 to TRBJ1-1; D is unclear. The germline CDR1 and CDR2 sequences are SQVTM and ANQGSEA. CDR3 length equals 14 residues. V shed 4 bases and J shed 3 bases, with 15 bases lying between them. The CDR3 nucleotides are TGCAGCGTTGCCCTGACACCGGGGTACACTGAAGCTTTCTTT. Translation gives CSVALTPGYTEAFF.

The chain uses TRBV20-1 and TRBJ1-2, with 8 bases lining up with TRBD1. The CDR3 is 12 amino acids. The germline gives CDR1 DFQATT, CDR2 SNEGSKA (reference sequence). After removal of 5 bases from V and 8 bases from J, the junction contained 7 bases not matched to a gene. The CDR3 spells CSAGARTGGYTF. Written as DNA, the CDR3 is TGCAGTGCTGGTGCTAGGACAGGGGGCTACACCTTC.

This chain links TRBV28 with TRBJ2-4, with D possibly matching TRBD1 (6 bases). The germline gives CDR1 MDHEN, CDR2 SYDVKM. The CDR3 is made up of 14 amino acids. The V end lost 2 bases, the J end lost 1 base, and 6 bases lay between the germline ends. The CDR3 nucleotides are TGTGCCAGCAGTTTACAGGGGGCCAAAAACATTCAGTACTTC. Its protein product is CASSLQGAKNIQYF.

The rearrangement joins TRBV6-5 to TRBJ1-2; the D gene is possibly TRBD1 (5 bases). Trimming left V 0 bases short and J 8 bases short, with 16 bases between. Germline lookup yields CDR1 MNHEY and CDR2 SVGAGI. This CDR3 region has 15 residues. The CDR3 sequence is CASSYSSLAGDGYTF. The CDR3 coding sequence is TGTGCCAGCAGTTACTCGAGCTTAGCGGGGGACGGCTACACCTTC.

The chain recombines TRBV9 with TRBJ2-7; the D gene is possibly TRBD2 (7 bases). Trimming shortened V by 4 bases and J by 6 bases, and 14 bases separated the two germline ends. From germline, CDR1 is SGDLS and CDR2 YYNGEE. The CDR3 has 13 amino acids. CDR3 DNA: TGTGCCAGCAGCCCGGAGGGGGGGGGCGAGCAGTACTTC. Translation: CASSPEGGGEQYF.